Below, 20 T cell receptor beta chains from the same sample are listed, as sequenced in a study of CD8 T cells in Susac syndrome. Random hexamers were used to reverse transcribe an amount of about 0.5 to 1 ug RNA. TCRdb re-called the immunoSEQ multiplex PCR reads through MiXCR, storing one row per CDR3 protein. The table records 250,000 to 300,000 distinct CDR3 sequences, 75% to 90% of them present only once. Sequencing was performed on CD8+ T cells from PBMCs. Source of these receptors: a human donor with multiple sclerosis.

The chain couples TRBV20-1 to TRBJ2-7, with 7 bases fitting TRBD2. With 4 bases clipped from V and 2 bases from J, the junction kept 17 bases outside the gene matches. Germline CDR1 DFQATT, CDR2 SNEGSKA (reference sequence). The CDR3 is made up of 17 amino acids. The CDR3 region is CSATFIWGDGGTYEQYF. Written as DNA, the CDR3 is TGCAGTGCTACATTCATTTGGGGGGACGGGGGGACCTACGAGCAGTACTTC.

V and J are TRBV12-3 or TRBV12-4 and TRBJ2-7; 10 bases line up with TRBD2. V gave up 4 bases and J gave up 0 bases; unmatched junction bases: 9. The CDR3 extends over 17 amino acids. In DNA, the CDR3 is TGTGCCAGCAGTTCCCCCCGCGGACTAGCGGCCTCCTACGAGCAGTACTTC. Protein sequence: CASSSPRGLAASYEQYF.

The chain employs TRBV29-1 and TRBJ1-1; no clear D gene. The CDR3 has 11 residues. In germline, CDR1 is SQVTM, CDR2 ANQGSEA. Trimming took 6 bases from V and 6 from J, leaving 11 bases between them. CDR3 sequence: CSVLVAPEAFF. The CDR3 DNA follows: TGCAGCGTGTTGGTAGCCCCTGAAGCTTTCTTT. The full variable domain, in which reference TRBV29-1 and TRBJ1-1 provide the parts outside the CDR3, is SAVISQKPSRDICQRGTSLTIQCQVDSQVTMMFWYRQQPGQSLTLIATANQGSEATYESGFVIDKFPISRPNLTFSTLTVSNMSPEDSSIYLCSVLVAPEAFFGQGTRLTVV.

This chain links TRBV20-1 with TRBJ2-4; TRBD1 is a possible D gene (5 bases). Germline CDR1 and CDR2: DFQATT and SNEGSKA (reference sequence). Trimming stripped 6 bases from V and 1 base from J, with 16 bases between. CDR3 size: 15 residues. In DNA form, the CDR3 reads TGCAGTGCCGGTGACAGAGGAAGCGCCAAAAACATTCAGTACTTC. It yields the protein CSAGDRGSAKNIQYF.

The rearrangement links TRBV11-2 to TRBJ2-5, with TRBD2 matching 10 bases. V shed 8 bases and J 1 base; nucleotides not matched to a gene: 7. There are 15 residues in the CDR3. Germline CDR1 SGHAT, CDR2 FQNNGV. The CDR3 DNA is TGTGCCAGCTTAGCGGGGGGCATCCCCCAAGAGACCCAGTACTTC. Its translation: CASLAGGIPQETQYF. Full variable domain (remainder filled in from reference TRBV11-2 and TRBJ2-5): EAGVAQSPRYKIIEKRQSVAFWCNPISGHATLYWYQQILGQGPKLLIQFQNNGVVDDSQLPKDRFSAERLKGVDSTLKIQPAKLEDSAVYLCASLAGGIPQETQYFGPGTRLLVL.

The rearrangement uses TRBV6-6 and TRBJ1-1, with a weak D call TRBD1 (5 bases). CDR3 length: 15 residues. Germline CDR1 reads MNHNY; CDR2 reads SVGAGI (reference sequence). V lost 0 bases, J lost 1 base, and 9 bases lay in between. The CDR3 DNA is TGTGCCAGCAGTTACTCTGGGACCGAGAACACTGAAGCTTTCTTT. Its translation is CASSYSGTENTEAFF.

This sequence joins TRBV4-3 and TRBJ1-1; no firm D call. The CDR3 totals 15 residues. Germline CDR1 and CDR2: LGHNA and YSLEER. The germline V and J ends were trimmed by 5 bases and 1 base, with 14 bases remaining between them. CDR3 residues: CASSDGGVGNTEAFF. DNA of the CDR3: TGCGCCAGCAGCGACGGTGGGGTGGGGAACACTGAAGCTTTCTTT.

The chain is built from TRBV9 and TRBJ1-1; D might be TRBD1 (6 bases). Trimming cost V 6 bases and J 3 bases, with 15 bases left between them. The CDR3 is made up of 14 amino acids. The germline gives CDR1 SGDLS, CDR2 YYNGEE. The CDR3 DNA sequence: TGTGCCAGCACCAAGGGGGACTCGGACACTGAAGCTTTCTTT. This codes for CASTKGDSDTEAFF.

A word on this clonotype: The junction shows a germline mismatch at one end, possibly a read error. The chain links TRBV4-3 to TRBJ2-3; D tentatively reads TRBD1 or TRBD2 (5 bases each). This CDR3 has 13 residues. Germline CDR1 and CDR2: LGHNA and YSLEER. CDR3 sequence (DNA): TGCGCCAGCAGCCAAGATCTAGGGGCAGAGGGTATTTTT. Protein product: CASSQDLGAEGIF.

J is TRBJ2-1 and V is TRBV7-9, with D possibly TRBD2 on 5 matching bases. V lost 5 bases, J lost 3 bases, and 17 bases lay in between. The V gene's germline CDR1 is SEHNR and CDR2 FQNEAQ (reference sequence). The CDR3 contains 16 residues. CDR3 sequence reads: CASSPGRGMNYNEQFF. The CDR3 region has the DNA TGTGCCAGCAGCCCAGGCAGAGGGATGAACTACAATGAGCAGTTCTTC.

This chain connects TRBV18 to TRBJ2-1; D possibly corresponds to TRBD1 (6 bases). Germline-derived CDR1 and CDR2 are KGHSH and LQKENI. This CDR3 region has 15 residues. V dropped 3 bases and J dropped 3 bases, with 12 bases sitting between them. The CDR3, as DNA: TGTGCCAGCTCACCCCGGACAGAAAGCTACAATGAGCAGTTCTTC. Its translation: CASSPRTESYNEQFF.

V gene TRBV6-5 combines with J gene TRBJ2-1; tentatively, D is TRBD2 (5 bases). CDR1 is MNHEY and CDR2 is SVGAGI in the germline V gene. Deletions cut 5 bases from V and 0 bases from J, with 8 bases between. The CDR3 sequence is 14 residues long. This CDR3 reads CASSPTSSYNEQFF. CDR3 coding DNA: TGTGCCAGCAGTCCCACTAGCTCCTACAATGAGCAGTTCTTC.

The chain carries TRBV4-3 and TRBJ2-3; 10 nucleotides align to TRBD2. The CDR3 length is 19 residues. The germline V gene has CDR1 LGHNA and CDR2 YSLEER. V was clipped by 1 base and J by 0 bases; unmatched bases: 10. The CDR3, as DNA: TGCGCCAGCAGCCAAGTCGGACTAGCGGAGGGATTTAGCACAGATACGCAGTATTTT. Amino acid sequence: CASSQVGLAEGFSTDTQYF.

The chain joins TRBV20-1 to TRBJ2-1; possible D gene TRBD1, 5 bases. Germline V lookup: CDR1 DFQATT, CDR2 SNEGSKA (reference sequence). V shed 0 bases and J shed 0 bases, with 15 bases lying between them. The CDR3 sequence is 17 residues long. The CDR3, as DNA: TGCAGTGCTAGAGATAGAAGGGGCCAAATCTCCTACAATGAGCAGTTCTTC. Translating gives CSARDRRGQISYNEQFF.

This clonotype was found once. The chain combines TRBV24-1 with TRBJ2-1; TRBD2 matches 10 bases. V lost 3 bases, J lost 0 bases, and 13 bases stayed unmatched. This CDR3 region has 20 residues. Germline V gene data show CDR1 as KGHDR and CDR2 as SFDVKD. The CDR3 reads CATSDSRTGAGGSSYNEQFF. DNA for the CDR3: TGTGCCACCAGTGATAGCCGGACGGGAGCGGGGGGGAGCTCCTACAATGAGCAGTTCTTC.

This sequence joins TRBV20-1 and TRBJ2-2, with 12 positions matching TRBD2. Trimming took 3 bases from V and 5 from J; bases not matched to a gene: 7. CDR3 length: 16 residues. The germline V gene has CDR1 DFQATT and CDR2 SNEGSKA (reference sequence). CDR3 sequence reads: CSARQLAGGDTGELFF. For the CDR3, the DNA is TGCAGTGCTAGGCAACTAGCGGGGGGTGATACCGGGGAGCTGTTTTTT.

This chain connects TRBV28 to TRBJ2-7; 11 bases agree with TRBD1. V trimming: 11 bases; J trimming: 6 bases; junction bases outside the gene matches: 9. The V gene's germline CDR1 is MDHEN and CDR2 SYDVKM. The CDR3 is 13 amino acids. The CDR3: CAGAGQGVSEQYF. Here the CDR3 DNA reads TGTGCCGGGGCGGGACAGGGGGTAAGCGAGCAGTACTTC.

Points on this clonotype: Its ends do not fully match the called genes, so a read error is possible. The chain links TRBV30 to TRBJ2-7; 9 bases agree with TRBD1. The CDR3 length is 14 residues. Germline CDR1 reads GTSNPN; CDR2 reads SVGIG (reference sequence). CDR3 sequence: CVWSLGTGSYEQYF. The CDR3 bases are TGTGTCTGGAGTTTGGGGACAGGGTCCTACGAGCAGTACTTC.

This rearrangement joins TRBV5-4 to TRBJ2-2; 8 nucleotides match TRBD1. The germline V gene has CDR1 SGHNT and CDR2 YYREEE (reference sequence). This CDR3 region has 15 residues. The ends lost 3 bases at V and 6 bases at J; junction bases unmatched: 7. CDR3 DNA: TGTGCCAGCAGCTCGGACAGGGAAGGGGCCGGGGAGCTGTTTTTT. It specifies CASSSDREGAGELFF. Based on the CDR3 plus reference TRBV5-4 and TRBJ2-2, the full variable domain is ETGVTQSPTHLIKTRGQQVTLRCSSQSGHNTVSWYQQALGQGPQFIFQYYREEENGRGNFPPRFSGLQFPNYSSELNVNALELDDSALYLCASSSDREGAGELFFGEGSRLTVL.

V gene TRBV4-3 combines with J gene TRBJ1-2, with D maybe TRBD1 (5 bases). Trimming left V 2 bases short and J 3 bases short, with 13 bases between. Germline CDR1 reads LGHNA; CDR2 reads YSLEER. The CDR3 covers 15 residues. CDR3 DNA: TGCGCCAGCAGCCAAACTCGGGACGGTTACTATGGCTACACCTTC. Translating it yields CASSQTRDGYYGYTF.